This TCR beta chain came from a study of T cells after yellow fever vaccination (dated 2019 in TCRdb). Describing the broader study: The SMART-Seq v4 Ultra Low Input RNA kit was used to prepare libraries from fractions with low cell numbers. Two healthy male donors, one aged 18 to 29 and one aged 30 to 40 years, were included in the cohort. Blood was collected at multiple timepoints before and after primary and secondary immunization, and bulk PBMC replicates and cell subsets were isolated. To follow T-cell clones before and after primary and booster YFV17D yellow fever vaccination, bulk TCR alpha and beta repertoires were sequenced over time.

Concerning this clonotype: Its antigen target is currently unknown. The input lacks base qualities; no much larger clone sits a single base away.

The treatment or condition label here, explained by the study, means: live attenuated yellow fever vaccine strain. At each blood-draw timepoint, two biological replicates of bulk PBMCs were obtained. A standard Ficoll-Paque protocol was used to isolate PBMCs from peripheral blood. TriZol was used to extract RNA from bulk PBMCs, from CD4 and CD8 fractions, and from dextramer-positive and dextramer-negative fractions. Here is what the overall study found, with its caveats: The secondary T-cell response was weaker than the primary response but faster, peaking on day 5 instead of day 15. After the booster, most clones that had expanded after primary vaccination were detected again (nearly 97% of CD4 and around nine tenths of CD8), suggesting broad maintenance of memory. Because only a couple of donors were included in the study, the extent to which the findings can be generalized is limited. A small fraction of clonotypes appeared in both the CD4 and CD8 compartments, likely as a result of convergent recombination. Because abundant contaminating clonotypes from the bulk population could be contained in FACS-sorted repertoires, computational filtering was required.

Synthesis of TCR cDNA relied on 5'RACE template switching, a step that introduced a universal primer site along with unique molecular identifiers. cDNA synthesis was primed from both the TCR alpha and TCR beta constant segments. Libraries were amplified in two PCR steps, with sample barcodes and sequencing adapters added in the second step. Sequencing of libraries was done on Illumina HiSeq 2500 (2x100 bp) or NovaSeq (2x150 bp). Per the source publication's procedure: Reads were demultiplexed and collapsed into UMI consensus sequences with MIGEC, and V(D)J alignment was performed with MiXCR. Using edgeR on replicate PBMC samples, clonotypes were called vaccine-responding if FDR was below 0.01 and the log2 fold change was above 5 up to day 15. Each bulk clonotype was labeled CD4 or CD8 based on which sequenced repertoire, CD4 or CD8, contained the clonotype at higher abundance. In TCRdb, the public reads were trimmed at Q25 with fastp and aligned with MiXCR, with productive beta chains retained. Rows merge per CDR3 protein into single entries with the most common DNA and genes. The V and J calls were determined by TCRdb, not by the authors. The sample yields 300,000 to 400,000 distinct CDR3 sequences; roughly 8.4% were counted once. Clones ranked in the top ten supply approximately 18% of the sample.

The V end gives up 2 bases and the J end 0 bases, leaving 2 bases in the junction not matched to a gene. The CDR3 goes from the cysteine to the phenylalanine over 15 residues. This entry keeps only the CDR3 DNA: 45 bases, framed from base 1. Taken from the germline V gene, the CDR1 and CDR2 loops are SGHRS and YFSETQ. Sequencing used PBMCs, obtained approximately 47 days after the first yellow fever vaccination. This receptor chain uses TRBV5-1 and TRBJ2-3, with 8 central nucleotides matching TRBD2. The sequence derives from a man aged 18 to 35 who received the YFV17D yellow fever vaccine. The nucleotide sequence reads TGCGCCAGCAGCTTTAGCGGGGCTAGCACAGATACGCAGTATTTT. The resulting protein is CASSFSGASTDTQYF.